This T cell receptor beta chain was sequenced in a study of blood T cell repertoires in COVID-19. Study context: Spain, Italy and the United States supplied samples that represented acute and convalescent COVID-19. T cells, B-cell-depleted T cells, or PBMCs provided the cDNA or gDNA that served as material.

In the original workflow: For nucleated cells, counts were estimated from reference gene primer amplification. Only in-frame clones appear in the TCRdb table, and some are missing; sequencing was by immunoSEQ multiplex PCR. For V, J and clone size, that table is used; D and trimming come from the DNA. The table lists around 280,000 clones, around nine tenths of them singletons. Seattle's cohort entered during active infection and was followed longitudinally. The CDR3 sequence is 14 residues long. V shed 8 bases, J shed 2 bases, and the junction held 7 bases outside the gene matches. CDR1 is ENHRY, CDR2 SYGVKD, per germline.

The sequenced material came from peripheral blood. This TCR derives from a woman aged 30 to 39 with COVID-19, enrolled during active disease. V is TRBV10-3 and J is TRBJ2-3; TRBD1 matches 7 bases. Here the CDR3 reads CAIGQDEHTDTQYF. The CDR3 bases are TGTGCCATCGGACAGGACGAGCACACAGATACGCAGTATTTT.